This TCR beta chain was sequenced in a study of cytomegalovirus exposure and HLA in healthy donors. Overall study findings and caveats: Within an earlier analysis, most TCR beta V segments proved productive either about 87% or about 30% of the time. Analysis was carried out at a later point, and it linked a missense DCLRE1C variant to TCR beta V- and J-gene trimming. Some TCR beta chains (more than 150 of them) were listed as cytomegalovirus-associated. In most subjects, TCR beta sequences reportedly gave accurate predictions of HLA-A and HLA-B alleles.

Worth noting for this clone: What it binds is unknown.

Amplification used 60 Vbeta primers and 13 Jbeta primers. The assay was immunoSEQ multiplex PCR, and TCRdb's table has in-frame clones only and misses some. Among about 160,000 clones listed, 60% to 80% were seen once. The TCR originated in a man between 50 and 59 years old in good health and CMV-seropositive. The sequencing input was PBMCs.

In DNA, the CDR3 is TGCGCCAGCAGCCTAAGTAGGGGTAGCGGCAATGAGCAGTTCTTC. Its protein is CASSLSRGSGNEQFF. V is TRBV5-1 and J is TRBJ2-1; possible D gene TRBD2, 6 bases. Germline V gives CDR1 SGHRS, CDR2 YFSETQ. This CDR3 comprises 15 residues. The V and J ends lost 4 bases and 6 bases respectively, with 17 bases between them.